This is a list of T cell receptor beta chains from one sample in a study of blood T cell repertoires in COVID-19. This table comes from immunoSEQ multiplex PCR, and its TCRdb copy is limited to in-frame clones, with some not included. Of some 270,000 clones in the sample, around 85% were seen once. Sequencing was carried out using peripheral blood. These TCRs come from a human donor with COVID-19, enrolled during active disease. The donor label of this sample is uncertain. CDR3s include the opening cysteine and the closing phenylalanine or tryptophan. D genes are given only for firm matches. Size values are once, few and many counts, or a class for expanded clones, and some rows have none.

size: NA; D: TRBD2; V: TRBV29-1; J: TRBJ2-3; DNA: TGCAGCGTTCGTAGCGGGAGCACAGATACGCAGTATTTT; CDR3: CSVRSGSTDTQYF
size: NA; D: NA; V: TRBV19; J: TRBJ1-5; DNA: TGTGCCAGTAACACAGGGTGGCAGCCCCAGCATTTT; CDR3: CASNTGWQPQHF
size: few; D: TRBD1; V: TRBV7-9; J: TRBJ1-2; DNA: TGTGCCAGCAGCTTCACAGGGGACTATGGCTACACCTTC; CDR3: CASSFTGDYGYTF
size: NA; D: TRBD2; V: TRBV14; J: TRBJ2-1; DNA: TGTGCCAGCAGCCAAGATCCCCTCGTATGGGCGGGAGGGATCAATGAGCAGTTCTTC; CDR3: CASSQDPLVWAGGINEQFF
size: NA; D: NA; V: TRBV10-3; J: TRBJ1-5; DNA: TGTGCCATCAGTGAGGAGGGGGGCAATCAGCCCCAGCATTTT; CDR3: CAISEEGGNQPQHF
size: NA; D: TRBD1; V: TRBV9; J: TRBJ1-2; DNA: TGTGCCAGCAGCATAGGACAGGGGGCCACCTATGGCTACACCTTC; CDR3: CASSIGQGATYGYTF
size: NA; D: NA; V: TRBV2; J: TRBJ2-5; DNA: TGTGCCAGCAGTGGTTTGGCCCAAGAGACCCAGTACTTC; CDR3: CASSGLAQETQYF
size: NA; D: TRBD1; V: TRBV5-1; J: TRBJ2-7; DNA: TGCGCCAGCAGCACTGGACAGGTTGACGAGCAGTACTTC; CDR3: CASSTGQVDEQYF
size: few; D: TRBD2; V: TRBV18; J: TRBJ2-2; DNA: TGTGCCAGCTCACCCAGACGACTAGCGGGAGGGAACACCGGGGAGCTGTTTTTT; CDR3: CASSPRRLAGGNTGELFF
size: NA; D: TRBD1; V: TRBV7-9; J: TRBJ1-2; DNA: TGTGCCAGCAGCTCCCTACAGGGGGTTACTGGCTACACCTTC; CDR3: CASSSLQGVTGYTF
size: NA; D: NA; V: TRBV28; J: TRBJ2-7; DNA: TGTGCCAGCAGTCTGAACTCCCGCTCCTACGAGCAGTACTTC; CDR3: CASSLNSRSYEQYF
size: once; D: TRBD1; V: TRBV9; J: TRBJ1-3; DNA: TGTGCCAGCAGCCCATGGGACAGGGGAAACACCATATATTTT; CDR3: CASSPWDRGNTIYF
size: NA; D: TRBD1; V: TRBV25-1; J: TRBJ1-2; DNA: TGTGCCAGCAGGACAGGGGGGGACTATGGCTACACCTTC; CDR3: CASRTGGDYGYTF
size: NA; D: NA; V: TRBV19; J: TRBJ1-1; DNA: TGTGCCAGTAGTAACCGGGGACTCGCTGAAGCTTTCTTT; CDR3: CASSNRGLAEAFF
size: NA; D: TRBD2; V: TRBV27; J: TRBJ2-1; DNA: TGTGCCAGCAGTTCGGCGGGAGGCCGTCGGTTCTTC; CDR3: CASSSAGGRRFF
size: NA; D: TRBD1; V: TRBV3-1/TRBV3-2; J: TRBJ1-6; DNA: TGTGCCAGCAGCCAAACCCGGACAGGGGAGAATTCACCCCTCCACTTT; CDR3: CASSQTRTGENSPLHF
size: few; D: NA; V: TRBV28; J: TRBJ1-5; DNA: TGTGCCAGCACCGAAACAGGGAGGGTGCATCAGCCCCAGCATTTT; CDR3: CASTETGRVHQPQHF
size: many; D: TRBD2; V: TRBV29-1; J: TRBJ2-1; DNA: TGCAGCGTTGCCGGGACTAGCGGCTACAATGAGCAGTTCTTC; CDR3: CSVAGTSGYNEQFF
size: NA; D: NA; V: TRBV5-1; J: TRBJ2-5; DNA: TGCGCCAGCAGCTTGGCCGCCAGGGTATATGGGGAGACCCAGTACTTC; CDR3: CASSLAARVYGETQYF
size: NA; D: TRBD2; V: TRBV7-6; J: TRBJ2-1; DNA: TGTGCCAGCAGCTCCCTGGGAACTAGCGGGACGGACGGGAGGGTGTACAATGAGCAGTTCTTC; CDR3: CASSSLGTSGTDGRVYNEQFF
size: NA; D: NA; V: TRBV5-6; J: TRBJ1-3; DNA: TGTGCCAGCAGCTTGAGTTCCGGGGCTGGAAACACCATATATTTT; CDR3: CASSLSSGAGNTIYF
size: NA; D: TRBD2; V: TRBV10-3; J: TRBJ2-3; DNA: TGTGCCATCAGTGGGGGGGGGACTAGCGTTGGTGCAGATACGCAGTATTTT; CDR3: CAISGGGTSVGADTQYF
size: NA; D: TRBD1; V: TRBV27; J: TRBJ1-2; DNA: TGTGCCAGCAGTTTCACTGGGACAGGGGAAGGCTACACCTTC; CDR3: CASSFTGTGEGYTF
size: NA; D: TRBD2; V: TRBV24-1; J: TRBJ2-3; DNA: TGTGCCACCAGTGACGCGAGACTAGCGGGAATGACCGATACGCAGTATTTT; CDR3: CATSDARLAGMTDTQYF
size: NA; D: NA; V: TRBV28; J: TRBJ1-1; DNA: TGTGCCAGCAGTTTAGGGAGGGCTGAAGCTTTCTTT; CDR3: CASSLGRAEAFF
size: few; D: TRBD2; V: TRBV7-8; J: TRBJ2-3; DNA: TGTGCCAGCAGCTTTAGGACTAGCGGGAGGGGGGATACGCAGTATTTT; CDR3: CASSFRTSGRGDTQYF
size: few; D: TRBD1; V: TRBV9; J: TRBJ1-1; DNA: TGTGCCAGCAGCGTAGGGGCAGGGGGGAACACTGAAGCTTTCTTT; CDR3: CASSVGAGGNTEAFF
size: NA; D: NA; V: TRBV18; J: TRBJ1-5; DNA: TGTGCCAGCTCAACTCAGGTGGGCAATCAGCCCCAGCATTTT; CDR3: CASSTQVGNQPQHF
size: NA; D: NA; V: TRBV14; J: TRBJ2-1; DNA: TGTGCCAGCAGCCAAATACGCGCTGGTGAGCAGTTCTTC; CDR3: CASSQIRAGEQFF
size: NA; D: NA; V: TRBV18; J: TRBJ1-5; DNA: TGTGCCAGCTCACAGGGGTTTGGGGGCAATCAGCCCCAGCATTTT; CDR3: CASSQGFGGNQPQHF
size: NA; D: NA; V: TRBV7-8; J: TRBJ2-3; DNA: TGTGCCAGCAGCCCCGGGACATTTTTGGGCACAGATACGCAGTATTTT; CDR3: CASSPGTFLGTDTQYF
size: NA; D: TRBD2; V: TRBV27; J: TRBJ2-7; DNA: TGTGCCAGCAGTTCCTTGACTAGCTCTATGGGCTACGAGCAGTACTTC; CDR3: CASSSLTSSMGYEQYF
size: NA; D: TRBD1; V: TRBV2; J: TRBJ2-4; DNA: TGTGCCAGCAGCTACGACAGGGGGGAACAAAACATTCAGTACTTC; CDR3: CASSYDRGEQNIQYF
size: NA; D: NA; V: TRBV6-6; J: TRBJ2-1; DNA: TGTGCCAGCAGTTACCCTCAGAATGAGCAGTTCTTC; CDR3: CASSYPQNEQFF
size: NA; D: NA; V: TRBV5-1; J: TRBJ2-1; DNA: TGCGCCAGCAGCTTGGCCGTTTACAATGAGCAGTTCTTC; CDR3: CASSLAVYNEQFF
size: NA; D: NA; V: TRBV9; J: TRBJ2-1; DNA: TGTGCCAGCAGCTCCCGACCCGGCGGGCTAGCAGGCGATGAGCAGTTCTTC; CDR3: CASSSRPGGLAGDEQFF
size: NA; D: TRBD1; V: TRBV4-2; J: TRBJ1-1; DNA: TGTGCCAGCAGCCTACGACAGGGGCTTGAGGACACTGAAGCTTTCTTT; CDR3: CASSLRQGLEDTEAFF
size: NA; D: NA; V: TRBV5-1; J: TRBJ2-7; DNA: TGCGCCAGCAGCTTACTAGGGAGCTCCTACGAGCAGTACTTC; CDR3: CASSLLGSSYEQYF
size: NA; D: NA; V: TRBV30; J: TRBJ1-6; DNA: TGTGCCTGGAGTGTAAAGGCAGGGAAAAATTCACCCCTCCACTTT; CDR3: CAWSVKAGKNSPLHF
size: few; D: NA; V: TRBV19; J: TRBJ2-4; DNA: TGTGCCAGTAGTATCGGCCTAGCTTTAGCCAAAAACATTCAGTACTTC; CDR3: CASSIGLALAKNIQYF
size: once; D: TRBD2; V: TRBV5-1; J: TRBJ2-2; DNA: TGCGCCAGCAGCTTGGGAGGGACTAGCGGCACCGGGGAGCTGTTTTTT; CDR3: CASSLGGTSGTGELFF
size: NA; D: TRBD2; V: TRBV20-1; J: TRBJ2-7; DNA: TGCAGTGCTAGTTTCGGCGGGAGTAGGTACGAGCAGTACTTC; CDR3: CSASFGGSRYEQYF
size: NA; D: TRBD1; V: TRBV28; J: TRBJ1-1; DNA: TGTGCCAGCAGTTTAGTCTGGGGACAGGGTCTGAACACTGAAGCTTTCTTT; CDR3: CASSLVWGQGLNTEAFF
size: NA; D: TRBD2; V: TRBV7-2; J: TRBJ2-3; DNA: TGTGCCAGCAGCAAAAGTTCGGCGGGAGGAGGCACAGATACGCAGTATTTT; CDR3: CASSKSSAGGGTDTQYF
size: NA; D: TRBD1; V: TRBV15; J: TRBJ1-2; DNA: TGTGCCACCAGCAAGCGCCGGGACAGGGGTGGCTACACCTTC; CDR3: CATSKRRDRGGYTF
size: NA; D: TRBD2; V: TRBV18; J: TRBJ2-1; DNA: TGTGCCAGCTCACCACCGCTAGCGGGAGAGAGTGATGAGCAGTTCTTC; CDR3: CASSPPLAGESDEQFF
size: once; D: TRBD2; V: TRBV6-6; J: TRBJ2-7; DNA: TGTGCCAGCGGGTTCTCGGAGCGGGGTGAGCAGTACTTC; CDR3: CASGFSERGEQYF
size: NA; D: TRBD1; V: TRBV7-9; J: TRBJ2-3; DNA: TGTGCCAGCAGCCCACGACAGGGCTTCACAGATACGCAGTATTTT; CDR3: CASSPRQGFTDTQYF
size: NA; D: TRBD1; V: TRBV11-3; J: TRBJ2-3; DNA: TGTGCCAGCAGCCCCGGACAGGGAGTAGTGTCAGATACGCAGTATTTT; CDR3: CASSPGQGVVSDTQYF
size: NA; D: TRBD2; V: TRBV3-1/TRBV3-2; J: TRBJ2-1; DNA: TGTGCCAGCAGCCAAGCCGGACTAGCGGGAGGGATCGAGCAGTTCTTC; CDR3: CASSQAGLAGGIEQFF
size: once; D: TRBD1; V: TRBV15; J: TRBJ2-7; DNA: TGTGCCACCAGCAGTTGGGACAGGGACCCCCGCGAGCAGTACTTC; CDR3: CATSSWDRDPREQYF
size: few; D: TRBD1; V: TRBV6-5; J: TRBJ2-7; DNA: TGTGCCAGCAGTAACGACAGGGGAGGTGGCTACGAGCAGTACTTC; CDR3: CASSNDRGGGYEQYF
size: NA; D: NA; V: TRBV5-1; J: TRBJ2-2; DNA: TGCGCCAGCAGCTTGGATCCATCCACCGGGGAGCTGTTTTTT; CDR3: CASSLDPSTGELFF
size: NA; D: TRBD2; V: TRBV11-2; J: TRBJ2-1; DNA: TGTGCCAGCAGCATAACTAGCGGGGCATACAATGAGCAGTTCTTC; CDR3: CASSITSGAYNEQFF
size: once; D: NA; V: TRBV28; J: TRBJ1-6; DNA: TGTGCCAGCAACACCCCAGGTACCGGGAGCTCCTATAATTCACCCCTCCACTTT; CDR3: CASNTPGTGSSYNSPLHF